This entry lists 13 T cell receptor beta chains sequenced from one sample in a study of T cell responses to AZD1222 COVID-19 vaccine. Sequencing used immunoSEQ multiplex PCR; TCRdb keeps in-frame clones, though not all of them. The sample lists about 150,000 clones; roughly 90% were seen once. The sequencing used peripheral blood, collected on day 0 of AZD1222 vaccination. The receptors were gathered from an adult in good health.

The chain is built from TRBV6-5 and TRBJ2-7; 10 bases are shared with TRBD2. Trimming cost V 6 bases and J 3 bases; bases outside gene matches: 5. This CDR3 region has 14 residues. The germline gives CDR1 MNHEY, CDR2 SVGAGI. CDR3 nucleotide sequence: TGTGCCAGCAGCGGACTAGCGGAAATCTACGAGCAGTACTTC. Protein product: CASSGLAEIYEQYF.

V and J are TRBV4-1 and TRBJ2-7, with 11 bases matching TRBD2. This CDR3 has 19 amino acids. Germline CDR1 and CDR2: MGHRA and YSYEKL. V trimming: 3 bases; J trimming: 2 bases; junction bases outside the gene matches: 15. Here the CDR3 reads CASSQPRGTSGRGAYEQYF. The CDR3 DNA reads TGCGCCAGCAGCCAGCCTCGAGGGACTAGCGGTCGGGGGGCCTACGAGCAGTACTTC.

The V call is TRBV6-5, the J call TRBJ2-1, with 10 bases identical to TRBD2. The CDR3 runs to 13 residues. V lost 2 bases, J lost 10 bases, and 2 bases stayed unmatched. The V gene's germline CDR1 is MNHEY and CDR2 SVGAGI. The CDR3 here is CASSYLSGGEQFF. In DNA form, the CDR3 reads TGTGCCAGCAGTTACCTTAGCGGGGGGGAGCAGTTCTTC.

V gene TRBV7-2 combines with J gene TRBJ2-7, with D unresolved. The CDR3 extends over 15 amino acids. V was shortened by 2 bases and J by 4 bases, with 15 bases between the two germline ends. Germline lookup yields CDR1 SGHTA and CDR2 FQGNSA. Written as DNA, the CDR3 is TGTGCCAGCAGCTTACTAGATGCCGGTCCTTACGAGCAGTACTTC. Translating gives CASSLLDAGPYEQYF. Together with reference TRBV7-2 and TRBJ2-7, the CDR3 gives the full variable domain: GAGVSQSPSNKVTEKGKDVELRCDPISGHTALYWYRQSLGQGLEFLIYFQGNSAPDKSGLPSDRFSAERTGGSVSTLTIQRTQQEDSAVYLCASSLLDAGPYEQYFGPGTRLTVT.

V and J are TRBV24-1 and TRBJ1-5; possibly TRBD1 for D (6 bases). Germline CDR1 and CDR2: KGHDR and SFDVKD. V dropped 7 bases and J dropped 3 bases, with 12 bases sitting between them. This CDR3 has 14 amino acids. In DNA, the CDR3 is TGTGCCACCAGAGGGGGGGGCGTCAATCAGCCCCAGCATTTT. This gives the protein CATRGGGVNQPQHF.

The chain combines TRBV9 with TRBJ2-7, with no clear D. Trimming left V 4 bases short and J 3 bases short, with 11 bases between. Germline V gene data show CDR1 as SGDLS and CDR2 as YYNGEE. The CDR3 contains 13 residues. The CDR3 region has the DNA TGTGCCAGCAGCCTAATAGACGGCTACGAGCAGTACTTC. It specifies CASSLIDGYEQYF. The complete variable domain, with remaining parts taken from reference TRBV9 and TRBJ2-7, reads DSGVTQTPKHLITATGQRVTLRCSPRSGDLSVYWYQQSLDQGLQFLIQYYNGEERAKGNILERFSAQQFPDLHSELNLSSLELGDSALYFCASSLIDGYEQYFGPGTRLTVT.

V usage is TRBV16 and J usage is TRBJ1-1, with 7 bases aligning to TRBD1. The CDR3 has 15 residues. CDR1 KGHSY and CDR2 FQNENV come from the germline V gene. Trimming cost V 3 bases and J 1 base; bases outside gene matches: 5. The CDR3 sequence is CASSHPGQQNTEAFF. CDR3 sequence (DNA): TGTGCCAGCAGCCACCCGGGACAGCAGAACACTGAAGCTTTCTTT.

V gene TRBV25-1 combines with J gene TRBJ2-3, with a tentative D call TRBD2 (6 bases). V was cut by 8 bases and J by 2 bases, with 20 bases left in between. The germline V gene encodes CDR1 MGHDK and CDR2 SYGVNS. The CDR3 length is 16 residues. The CDR3 DNA sequence: TGTGCCAGCGCTCCACAAGACAGCGGGTTCACAGATACGCAGTATTTT. Amino acid sequence: CASAPQDSGFTDTQYF. The variable domain in full, completed from reference TRBV25-1 and TRBJ2-3, reads EADIYQTPRYLVIGTGKKITLECSQTMGHDKMYWYQQDPGMELHLIHYSYGVNSTEKGDLSSESTVSRIRTEHFPLTLESARPSHTSQYLCASAPQDSGFTDTQYFGPGTRLTVL.

The chain employs TRBV5-1 and TRBJ1-6, with a tentative D call TRBD1 (5 bases). The V gene lost 2 bases and the J gene lost 5 bases, with 14 bases spanning the gap. CDR1 and CDR2 (germline): SGHRS, YFSETQ. The CDR3 loop spans 16 amino acids. The CDR3 sequence: CASSLAGSKNNSPLHF. The CDR3 region has the DNA TGCGCCAGCAGCTTAGCAGGGAGTAAAAATAATTCACCCCTCCACTTT.

The CDR3 spells CASSDMRRLPQRSGRNTGELFF. The CDR3 coding sequence is TGTGCCAGCAGTGATATGAGACGGCTTCCCCAGCGTAGCGGGAGGAACACCGGGGAGCTGTTTTTT. The rearrangement joins TRBV2 to TRBJ2-2; 9 nucleotides match TRBD2. V was clipped by 3 bases and J by 1 base; unmatched bases: 21. CDR3 size: 22 residues. The germline V gene has CDR1 SNHLY and CDR2 FYNNEI.

The chain uses TRBV19 and TRBJ1-6; D is unclear. Deletions cut 1 base from V and 5 bases from J, with 6 bases between. This CDR3 spans 14 amino acids. Germline CDR1 LNHDA, CDR2 SQIVND (reference sequence). DNA for the CDR3: TGTGCCAGTAGTATAGCGGGTGATAATTCACCCCTCCACTTT. Encoded protein: CASSIAGDNSPLHF.

The chain has TRBV7-6 and TRBJ1-2; D perhaps matches TRBD1 (5 bases). CDR1 is SGHVS and CDR2 is FNYEAQ in the germline V gene. This CDR3 is 16 amino acids long. V lost 1 base to trimming and J lost 8 bases, with 20 bases between them. The CDR3 DNA sequence: TGTGCCAGCAGCTTAGTTGGAACAGGTGGGGTGGAGGGCTACACCTTC. Amino acid sequence: CASSLVGTGGVEGYTF.

This chain uses TRBV15 with TRBJ1-5; 9 nucleotides align to TRBD1. The V and J ends lost 3 bases and 2 bases, in that order; junction bases with no gene match: 5. The CDR3 length is 16 residues. Germline assignment: CDR1 LNHNV and CDR2 YYDKDF (reference sequence). DNA for the CDR3: TGTGCCACCAGCAGGACAGGGGGTAGCGGCAATCAGCCCCAGCATTTT. It codes for CATSRTGGSGNQPQHF.